The 14 T cell receptor beta chains reported below all come from one sample, sequenced in a study of T cell responses to AZD1222 COVID-19 vaccine. Some clones are missing from TCRdb's copy, which holds only in-frame ones; the method was immunoSEQ multiplex PCR. The data show about 140,000 clones, 80% to 90% seen once. Here the sequenced sample was peripheral blood, taken on day 0 of AZD1222 vaccination. These receptors were obtained from an adult in good health.

The CDR3 region is CASSFASGGNEQFF. The CDR3 nucleotides are TGCGCCAGCAGCTTTGCTAGCGGGGGTAATGAGCAGTTCTTC. This chain connects TRBV5-1 to TRBJ2-1; TRBD2 aligns across 10 bases. CDR3 length: 14 amino acids. J lost 7 bases, V lost 2 bases, and 3 bases had no gene match. Germline loops: CDR1 SGHRS, CDR2 YFSETQ.

The V and J genes are TRBV10-1 and TRBJ1-1; the D is unclear. This CDR3 is built from 15 residues. Looked up from germline, CDR1 is WNHNN and CDR2 is SYGVQD (reference sequence). V lost 0 bases, J lost 3 bases, and 11 bases lay in between. The CDR3 protein is CASSESRGAYTEAFF. The CDR3 nucleotides are TGCGCCAGCAGTGAGTCTCGAGGAGCTTACACTGAAGCTTTCTTT.

The chain recombines TRBV11-2 with TRBJ1-2; D uncertain. Per germline, CDR1 SGHAT and CDR2 FQNNGV. Trimming removed 6 bases at V and 8 bases at J, with 10 bases between. The CDR3 extends over 11 amino acids. The CDR3 spells CASSTTQGYTF. The CDR3 nucleotides are TGTGCCAGCAGTACGACCCAGGGCTACACCTTC.

This chain links TRBV14 with TRBJ2-3, with D possibly TRBD2 on 6 matching bases. Trimming removed 0 bases at V and 4 bases at J, with 14 bases between. The CDR3 has 16 residues. Germline CDR1 is SGHDN and CDR2 is FVKESK. DNA for the CDR3: TGTGCCAGCAGCCAAGATATGTGGGAGGACTCAGATACGCAGTATTTT. Amino acid sequence: CASSQDMWEDSDTQYF.

The chain combines TRBV28 with TRBJ1-2, with D possibly matching TRBD1 (6 bases). Looked up from germline, CDR1 is MDHEN and CDR2 is SYDVKM. The CDR3 contains 12 residues. The V gene lost 9 bases and the J gene lost 8 bases, with 16 bases spanning the gap. The CDR3 DNA sequence: TGTGCCAGTAGGGGGACCTTAGGCGGCTACACCTTC. Translating it yields CASRGTLGGYTF.

This rearrangement joins TRBV7-2 to TRBJ1-6, with D unclear. This CDR3 has 15 amino acids. Germline-derived CDR1 and CDR2 are SGHTA and FQGNSA. V lost 6 bases, J lost 10 bases, and 19 bases lay in between. The CDR3 sequence: CASRSERGQSSPLHF. DNA for the CDR3: TGTGCCAGCAGATCAGAGAGAGGGCAAAGCTCACCCCTCCACTTT. Looking up the rest from reference TRBV7-2 and TRBJ1-6 gives the full variable domain: GAGVSQSPSNKVTEKGKDVELRCDPISGHTALYWYRQSLGQGLEFLIYFQGNSAPDKSGLPSDRFSAERTGGSVSTLTIQRTQQEDSAVYLCASRSERGQSSPLHFGNGTRLTVT.

This sequence joins TRBV13 and TRBJ1-1, with D perhaps matching TRBD1 (6 bases). This CDR3 region has 15 residues. Germline V gene lookup returns CDR1 PRHDT and CDR2 FYEKMQ (reference sequence). Trimming left V 0 bases short and J 5 bases short, with 13 bases between. The CDR3 here is CASSLGAQGRTEAFF. Here the CDR3 DNA reads TGTGCCAGCAGCTTAGGGGCCCAGGGGAGAACTGAAGCTTTCTTT.

The CDR3 nucleotides are TGTGCCAGCAGCCCCGAGGGGGCTGGGGGGGAGCTGTTTTTT. It yields the protein CASSPEGAGGELFF. The J gene is TRBJ2-2, the V gene TRBV7-9; 7 bases are shared with TRBD1. The trim removed 5 bases at V and 8 bases at J, leaving 8 bases unmatched. The germline gives CDR1 SEHNR, CDR2 FQNEAQ (reference sequence). CDR3 length equals 14 residues. Looking up the rest from reference TRBV7-9 and TRBJ2-2 gives the full variable domain: DTGVSQNPRHKITKRGQNVTFRCDPISEHNRLYWYRQTLGQGPEFLTYFQNEAQLEKSRLLSDRFSAERPKGSFSTLEIQRTEQGDSAMYLCASSPEGAGGELFFGEGSRLTVL.

V usage is TRBV5-1 and J usage is TRBJ1-1, with D perhaps TRBD1 (5 bases). The V end was cut by 3 bases, the J end by 4 bases, with 16 bases between. CDR3 size: 15 residues. Germline lookup yields CDR1 SGHRS and CDR2 YFSETQ. CDR3 nucleotides: TGCGCCAGCAGCTCATCCCCAGGGTTTGGCACTGAAGCTTTCTTT. Residues: CASSSSPGFGTEAFF. Variable domain in full (rest from reference TRBV5-1 and TRBJ1-1): KAGVTQTPRYLIKTRGQQVTLSCSPISGHRSVSWYQQTPGQGLQFLFEYFSETQRNKGNFPGRFSGRQFSNSRSEMNVSTLELGDSALYLCASSSSPGFGTEAFFGQGTRLTVV.

This clone has just one count. This chain links TRBV7-6 with TRBJ1-4, with a possible D match to TRBD1 (5 bases). The V end lost 1 base, the J end lost 8 bases, and 14 bases lay between the germline ends. This CDR3 is built from 15 residues. CDR1 and CDR2 from the germline V gene are SGHVS and FNYEAQ. The CDR3 DNA reads TGTGCCAGCAGCTTAGGGGGCCCAGGGAGCGAAAAACTGTTTTTT. It codes for CASSLGGPGSEKLFF.

There are many counts of this clone. This chain uses TRBV3-1 (or the pseudogene TRBV3-2) with TRBJ2-3, with TRBD2 as a possible D gene (6 bases). The CDR3 length is 16 residues. Germline-derived CDR1 and CDR2 are LGHDT and YNNKEL (reference sequence). V gave up 2 bases and J gave up 2 bases, with 14 bases separating them. CDR3 region: CASSQSLRGYTDTQYF. The CDR3 DNA is TGTGCCAGCAGCCAAAGCCTGCGGGGCTACACAGATACGCAGTATTTT.

This chain uses TRBV19 with TRBJ1-1; D not certain. Trimming took off 3 bases at V and 2 bases at J, with 7 bases between the two ends. This CDR3 spans 13 amino acids. Germline CDR1 is LNHDA and CDR2 is SQIVND (reference sequence). In nucleotides, the CDR3 is TGTGCCAGTAGTATCCGGCTAAACACTGAAGCTTTCTTT. This encodes CASSIRLNTEAFF.

The J gene is TRBJ1-2, the V gene TRBV28; no definite D call. Deletions cut 8 bases from V and 1 base from J, with 14 bases between. CDR3 size: 14 residues. Per the germline V gene, CDR1 is MDHEN and CDR2 is SYDVKM. The CDR3 coding sequence is TGTGCCAGCTTTTCGCAAACTGGTAACTATGGCTACACCTTC. It is translated as CASFSQTGNYGYTF.

V usage is TRBV30 and J usage is TRBJ2-5; D possibly corresponds to TRBD1 (6 bases). Germline values: CDR1 GTSNPN, CDR2 SVGIG (reference sequence). V lost 0 bases and J 5 bases, leaving 13 bases between the germline ends. The CDR3 covers 14 residues. CDR3 in amino acids: CAWSVLAGVETQYF. CDR3 DNA: TGTGCCTGGAGTGTACTGGCAGGGGTTGAGACCCAGTACTTC.